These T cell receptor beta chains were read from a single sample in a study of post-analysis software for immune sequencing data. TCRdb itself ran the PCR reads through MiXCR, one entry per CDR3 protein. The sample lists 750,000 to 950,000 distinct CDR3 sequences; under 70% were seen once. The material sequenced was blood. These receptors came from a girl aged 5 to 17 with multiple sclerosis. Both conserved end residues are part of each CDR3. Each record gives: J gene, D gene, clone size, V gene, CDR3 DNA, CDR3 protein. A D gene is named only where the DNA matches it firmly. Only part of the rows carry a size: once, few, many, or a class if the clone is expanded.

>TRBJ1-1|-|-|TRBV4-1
TGCGCCAGCAGCCAAGGGCAGGCCATCAACACTGAAGCTTTCTTT
CASSQGQAINTEAFF
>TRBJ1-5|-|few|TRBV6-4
TGTGCCAGCAGTGAGACAACAAATCAGCCCCAGCATTTT
CASSETTNQPQHF
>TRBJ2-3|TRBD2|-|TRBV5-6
TGTGCCAGCAGGCCCCGGGGGGGATCGAACACAGATACGCAGTATTTT
CASRPRGGSNTDTQYF
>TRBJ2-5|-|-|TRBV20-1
TGCAGTGCTAGGATCGGGGGACAAGAGACCCAGTACTTC
CSARIGGQETQYF
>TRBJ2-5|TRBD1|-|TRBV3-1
TGTGCCAGCAGACAGGGGTTCCTACAAGAGACCCAGTACTTC
CASRQGFLQETQYF
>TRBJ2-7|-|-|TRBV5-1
TGCGCCAGCAGAGGTACTGGCGGGCCCCCCTACGAGCAGTACTTC
CASRGTGGPPYEQYF
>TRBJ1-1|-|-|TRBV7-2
TGTGCCAGCAGCTTAGCGCAGGGCGACAACACTGAAGCTTTCTTT
CASSLAQGDNTEAFF
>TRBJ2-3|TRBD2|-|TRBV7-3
TGTGCCAGCAGACCTAATGGGAGGGCTAAACCAGATACGCAGTATTTT
CASRPNGRAKPDTQYF
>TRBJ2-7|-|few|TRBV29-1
TGCAGCGCCGCCCTGGGCAGCTACGAGCAGTACTTC
CSAALGSYEQYF
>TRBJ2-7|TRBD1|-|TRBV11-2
TGTGCCTGCCAGGAGGACAGGGTCTACGAGCAGTACTTC
CACQEDRVYEQYF
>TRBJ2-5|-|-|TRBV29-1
TGCAGCGTTGCCCCACACGGGGGCCCGAGAGAGACCCAGTACTTC
CSVAPHGGPRETQYF
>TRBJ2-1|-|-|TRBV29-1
TGCAGCGTTGCCGGCGGGTCCGGCGATGAGCAGTTCTTC
CSVAGGSGDEQFF
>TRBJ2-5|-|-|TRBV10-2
TGCGCCAGCAGTCCCGACTTACTGCGGGGGACCCAGTACTTC
CASSPDLLRGTQYF
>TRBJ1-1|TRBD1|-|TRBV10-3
TGTGCCATCAGTGGGACAGGGCAGAACACTGAAGCTTTCTTT
CAISGTGQNTEAFF